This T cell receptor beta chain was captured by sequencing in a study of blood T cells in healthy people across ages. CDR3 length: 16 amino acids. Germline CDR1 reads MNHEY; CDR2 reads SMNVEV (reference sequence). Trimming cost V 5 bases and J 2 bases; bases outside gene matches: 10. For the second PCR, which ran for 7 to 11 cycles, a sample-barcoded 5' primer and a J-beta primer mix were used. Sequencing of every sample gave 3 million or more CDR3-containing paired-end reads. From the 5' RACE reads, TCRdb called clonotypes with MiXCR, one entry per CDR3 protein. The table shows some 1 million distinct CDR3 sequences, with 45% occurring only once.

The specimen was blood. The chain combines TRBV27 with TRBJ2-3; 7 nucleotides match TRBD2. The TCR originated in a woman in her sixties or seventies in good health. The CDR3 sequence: CASSTPSGTNTDTQYF. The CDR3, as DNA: TGTGCCAGCAGTACACCTAGCGGAACGAACACAGATACGCAGTATTTT.